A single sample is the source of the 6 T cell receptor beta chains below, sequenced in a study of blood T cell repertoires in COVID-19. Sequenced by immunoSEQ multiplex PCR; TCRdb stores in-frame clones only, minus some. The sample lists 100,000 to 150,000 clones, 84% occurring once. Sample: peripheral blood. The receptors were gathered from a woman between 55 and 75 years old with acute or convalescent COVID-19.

The CDR3 bases are TGTGCCAGCAGCCAAACAGAAGAGACCCAGTACTTC. Protein product: CASSQTEETQYF. V gene TRBV14 combines with J gene TRBJ2-5; D uncertain. The germline CDR1 and CDR2 sequences are SGHDN and FVKESK. The length of the CDR3 is 12 residues. Trimming left V 2 bases short and J 3 bases short, with 4 bases between. Full variable domain (outside the CDR3, taken from reference TRBV14 and TRBJ2-5): EAGVTQFPSHSVIEKGQTVTLRCDPISGHDNLYWYRRVMGKEIKFLLHFVKESKQDESGMPNNRFLAERTGGTYSTLKVQPAELEDSGVYFCASSQTEETQYFGPGTRLLVL.

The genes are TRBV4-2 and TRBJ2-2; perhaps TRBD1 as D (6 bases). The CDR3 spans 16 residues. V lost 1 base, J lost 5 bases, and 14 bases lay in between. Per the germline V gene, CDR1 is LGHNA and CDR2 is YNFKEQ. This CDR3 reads CASSQAQGSGTGELFF. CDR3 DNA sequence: TGTGCCAGCAGCCAAGCACAGGGTTCGGGGACCGGGGAGCTGTTTTTT.

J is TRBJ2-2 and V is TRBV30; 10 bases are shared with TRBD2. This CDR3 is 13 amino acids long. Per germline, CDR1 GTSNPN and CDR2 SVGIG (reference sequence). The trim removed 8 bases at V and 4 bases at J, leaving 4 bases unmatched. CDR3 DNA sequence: TGTGCCACCCAGCGGGGGGGCACCGGGGAGCTGTTTTTT. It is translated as CATQRGGTGELFF.

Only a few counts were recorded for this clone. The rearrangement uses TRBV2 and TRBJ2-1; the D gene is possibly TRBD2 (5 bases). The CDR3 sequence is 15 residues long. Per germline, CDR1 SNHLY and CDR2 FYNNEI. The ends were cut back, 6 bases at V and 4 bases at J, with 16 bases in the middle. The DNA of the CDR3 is TGTGCCAGCAGCCTAGGGAGAAGAACTTACAATGAGCAGTTCTTC. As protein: CASSLGRRTYNEQFF.

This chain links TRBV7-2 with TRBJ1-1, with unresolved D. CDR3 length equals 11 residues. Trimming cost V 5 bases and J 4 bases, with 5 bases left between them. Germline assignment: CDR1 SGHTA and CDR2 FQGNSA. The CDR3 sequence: CASSPFTEAFF. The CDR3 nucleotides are TGTGCCAGCAGCCCGTTCACTGAAGCTTTCTTT.

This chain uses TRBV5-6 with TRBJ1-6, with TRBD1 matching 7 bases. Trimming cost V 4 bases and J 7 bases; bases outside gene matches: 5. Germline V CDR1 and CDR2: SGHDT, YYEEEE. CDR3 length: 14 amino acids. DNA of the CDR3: TGTGCCAGCAGCACTTGGGACAGAAATTCACCCCTCCACTTT. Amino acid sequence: CASSTWDRNSPLHF. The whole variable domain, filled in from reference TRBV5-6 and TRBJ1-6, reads DAGVTQSPTHLIKTRGQQVTLRCSPKSGHDTVSWYQQALGQGPQFIFQYYEEEERQRGNFPDRFSGHQFPNYSSELNVNALLLGDSALYLCASSTWDRNSPLHFGNGTRLTVT.